This is a list of T cell receptor beta chains from one sample in a study of OX40 agonist ivuxolimab in advanced cancers. Sequencing was performed with immunoSEQ multiplex PCR; in TCRdb, only in-frame clones are kept and a portion is missing. The data contain about 76,000 clones, around four fifths of them singletons. Sequenced here: CD4+ or CD8+ T cells sorted from blood, sampled in a trial of the OX40 agonist ivuxolimab. Receptors were obtained from an adult with an advanced solid tumor such as melanoma, head and neck, liver or kidney cancer. The CDR3 runs from the conserved cysteine through the conserved F or W. The order of the fields is D gene, clone size, J gene, V gene, CDR3 DNA, CDR3 protein. D genes are given only for firm matches. Size is omitted from some rows. Given values are once, few, many or a class for expanded clones.

TRBD2 | - | TRBJ2-5 | TRBV5-1 | TGCGCCAGCAGCTTATCTAGCGGGGGGGATGAAGAGACCCAGTACTTC | CASSLSSGGDEETQYF
- | - | TRBJ1-1 | TRBV11-3 | TGTGCCAGCAGCTTACTCCCGAACACTGAAGCTTTCTTT | CASSLLPNTEAFF
- | - | TRBJ2-3 | TRBV7-2 | TGTGCCAGCAGCTTAGTTAGGCTGGTTGGGACAGATACGCAGTATTTT | CASSLVRLVGTDTQYF
TRBD1 | - | TRBJ2-3 | TRBV29-1 | TGCAGCGCTACATTACAGGGGTCCATGGGTACGCAGTATTTT | CSATLQGSMGTQYF
- | - | TRBJ2-3 | TRBV29-1 | TGCAGCGTTGTACTAGGGAACACAGATACGCAGTATTTT | CSVVLGNTDTQYF
TRBD2 | - | TRBJ2-3 | TRBV10-3 | TGTGCCATCAGTGAGACGGGACTAGCGGGAGCAAAAGATACGCAGTATTTT | CAISETGLAGAKDTQYF
TRBD1 | once | TRBJ1-1 | TRBV5-6 | TGTGCCAGCAGCGAACCCGGGACAGGGCTTTTCGGTGAAGCTTTCTTT | CASSEPGTGLFGEAFF
TRBD1 | - | TRBJ1-5 | TRBV7-2 | TGTGCCAGCAGAACCGGGACAGGGTATATTTCCGGTCAGCCCCAGCATTTT | CASRTGTGYISGQPQHF
TRBD2 | - | TRBJ2-3 | TRBV4-2 | TGTGCCAGCAGCCAAGTCAGGCCTAGCGGGGGGCGCACAGATACGCAGTATTTT | CASSQVRPSGGRTDTQYF
- | once | TRBJ1-3 | TRBV7-2 | TGTGCCAGCAGCTTAGCTCGGGTCTCTGGAAACACCATATATTTT | CASSLARVSGNTIYF
- | - | TRBJ1-5 | TRBV5-1 | TGCGCCAGCAGCCCGGACACCGGGGGCAATCAGCCCCAGCATTTT | CASSPDTGGNQPQHF
- | - | TRBJ2-3 | TRBV19 | TGTGCCAGCAAAAATACACCGGGACCCAGCACAGATACGCAGTATTTT | CASKNTPGPSTDTQYF
- | - | TRBJ1-2 | TRBV4-3 | TGCGCCAGCAGCCAAGATAGGGACATGGGCGGCTACACCTTC | CASSQDRDMGGYTF
- | once | TRBJ2-6 | TRBV6-1 | TGTGCCAGCAGTGAGTGGACCCTCCTGTCTGGGGCCAACGTCCTGACTTTC | CASSEWTLLSGANVLTF
TRBD2 | - | TRBJ2-1 | TRBV10-1 | TGCGCCAGCAGCAGGGACTATGACAATGAGCAGTTCTTC | CASSRDYDNEQFF
- | once | TRBJ1-6 | TRBV27 | TGTGCCAGCAGCGATCCAGGGACCTATAATTCACCCCTCCACTTT | CASSDPGTYNSPLHF
- | - | TRBJ1-1 | TRBV7-8 | TGTGCCAGCAGCCAACGGGGGAGATTTGGAGCTTTCTTT | CASSQRGRFGAFF
- | - | TRBJ1-2 | TRBV7-2 | TGTGCCAGCGGCCTTGGACAGCTCTATGGCTACACCTTC | CASGLGQLYGYTF
- | few | TRBJ2-2 | TRBV7-8 | TGTGCCAGCAGCCGTCAGAACACCGGGGAGCTGTTTTTT | CASSRQNTGELFF
- | - | TRBJ2-4 | TRBV5-6 | TGTGCCAGCAGCTCCCTAGGGGGAAACATTCAGTACTTC | CASSSLGGNIQYF
TRBD1 | once | TRBJ1-2 | TRBV19 | TGTGCCAGTAGTATCATAGGGGGCGGCTATGGCTACACCTTC | CASSIIGGGYGYTF
- | - | TRBJ1-6 | TRBV9 | TGTGCCAGCAGCGTGACCGGGACGGGGAATTCACCCCTCCACTTT | CASSVTGTGNSPLHF
- | - | TRBJ1-3 | TRBV7-2 | TGTGCCAGCAGCTTAGGAGGAGGGGATGGAAACACCATATATTTT | CASSLGGGDGNTIYF
- | - | TRBJ1-1 | TRBV7-9 | TGTGCCAGCAGCCCTAACACGAACACTGAAGCTTTCTTT | CASSPNTNTEAFF
- | - | TRBJ1-1 | TRBV5-1 | TGCGCCAGCAGCTTGTCGGGAGGGAACACTGAAGCTTTCTTT | CASSLSGGNTEAFF
TRBD2 | once | TRBJ2-1 | TRBV11-3 | TGTGCCAGCAGCTTAGATATCGGCGGGGGGGCCTACAATGAGCAGTTCTTC | CASSLDIGGGAYNEQFF
- | - | TRBJ2-1 | TRBV7-9 | TGTGCCAGCAGCTTAAATCTGGACAAGGTTGGTGAGCAGTTCTTC | CASSLNLDKVGEQFF
- | - | TRBJ1-2 | TRBV5-4 | TGTGCCAGCAGCCAGGACAGCGTAAATGGCTACACCTTC | CASSQDSVNGYTF
TRBD2 | - | TRBJ2-5 | TRBV30 | TGTGCCTGGAGGGGGGGACTAGCGAACGTAGAGACCCAGTACTTC | CAWRGGLANVETQYF
TRBD1 | - | TRBJ2-7 | TRBV4-3 | TGCGCCAGCAGCCAAGATACGCTAAGGACAGGAATAACCTACGAGCAGTACTTC | CASSQDTLRTGITYEQYF
- | once | TRBJ2-3 | TRBV2 | TGTGCCAGCAATACGAACAGGGATGATACGCAGTATTTT | CASNTNRDDTQYF
- | - | TRBJ1-2 | TRBV18 | TGTGCCAGCTCCACAAACCCCCTGGGGGGGCCTAACCATGGCTACACCTTC | CASSTNPLGGPNHGYTF
- | - | TRBJ2-1 | TRBV5-1 | TGCGCCAGCAGCTCCCAGGTGGTCAATGAGCAGTTCTTC | CASSSQVVNEQFF
- | - | TRBJ1-2 | TRBV7-9 | TGTGCCATATCGGGGCAGGGAGACTATGGCTACACCTTC | CAISGQGDYGYTF
- | - | TRBJ1-5 | TRBV13 | TGTGCCAGCAGTCCCGGGAGAAATCAGCCCCAGCATTTT | CASSPGRNQPQHF
- | - | TRBJ2-1 | TRBV6-4 | TGTGCCAGCAGTTCCTATATGGGGGTCAGTGAGCAGTTCTTC | CASSSYMGVSEQFF
TRBD2 | few | TRBJ2-3 | TRBV7-2 | TGTGCCAGCAGCTTACCTAGCGGTATTACAGATACGCAGTATTTT | CASSLPSGITDTQYF
- | - | TRBJ2-1 | TRBV5-1 | TGCGCCAGCAGCTTGGGGACGGATAACAATGAGCAGTTCTTC | CASSLGTDNNEQFF
TRBD2 | once | TRBJ2-1 | TRBV2 | TGTGCCAGCAGTCCGACTAGCGGGGGAGGTGAGCAGTTCTTC | CASSPTSGGGEQFF
- | - | TRBJ1-5 | TRBV19 | TGTGCCAGTAGTCCCGGACATATATCTAGCAATCAGCCCCAGCATTTT | CASSPGHISSNQPQHF
- | - | TRBJ1-6 | TRBV14 | TGTGCCAGCAGCTCAATACAGGATTATAATTCACCCCTCCACTTT | CASSSIQDYNSPLHF
- | - | TRBJ2-7 | TRBV7-2 | TGTGCCAGCAGCCCACGTATACAAGACCACAAGAGAAACTTC | CASSPRIQDHKRNF
TRBD2 | - | TRBJ2-3 | TRBV10-1 | TGCGCCAGCAGTGACCTGGGACGGGAGGGAGATACGCAGTATTTT | CASSDLGREGDTQYF
TRBD2 | - | TRBJ2-3 | TRBV5-4 | TGTGCCAGCAGCTTCCCCCCTAGCGGGGCCACAGATACGCAGTATTTT | CASSFPPSGATDTQYF
- | - | TRBJ1-2 | TRBV4-3 | TGCGCCAGCAGCCTCACTACAAGGGGCGGCTACACCTTC | CASSLTTRGGYTF
- | few | TRBJ2-5 | TRBV6-1 | TGTGCCAGCAGTGAAGAGACCCAGTACTTC | CASSEETQYF
TRBD1 | - | TRBJ2-1 | TRBV18 | TGTGCCAGCTCAATACGGGACAGCTACAATGAGCAGTTCTTC | CASSIRDSYNEQFF
- | - | TRBJ2-7 | TRBV14 | TGTGCCAGCACCCGGGGGGCCTCCTACGAGCAGTACTTC | CASTRGASYEQYF
- | - | TRBJ2-3 | TRBV2 | TGTGCCAGCAGACAGGGTCATGGCACAGATACGCAGTATTTT | CASRQGHGTDTQYF
- | once | TRBJ2-2 | TRBV6-1 | TGTGCCAGCAGGAGGGGGGACACGAACACCGGGGAGCTGTTTTTT | CASRRGDTNTGELFF
- | - | TRBJ2-3 | TRBV9 | TGTGCCAGCAGCGTAGACTCGGGGGCCCTTACAGATACGCAGTATTTT | CASSVDSGALTDTQYF
- | - | TRBJ2-3 | TRBV10-1 | TGCGCCAGCAGTGATAACGCACTTTTGGGGGCAGATACGCAGTATTTT | CASSDNALLGADTQYF
- | - | TRBJ2-7 | TRBV7-2 | TGTGCCAGCAGCATTTACAGGGATAGGAAGCAGTACTTC | CASSIYRDRKQYF
TRBD1 | - | TRBJ1-1 | TRBV19 | TGTGCCAGTAGTATCTACCCCACGGACAGGGGATTGGACACTGAAGCTTTCTTT | CASSIYPTDRGLDTEAFF